The present entry profiles one TCR beta chain with its context. It lacks a known antigen. Base qualities are not provided; no much larger clone lies one nucleotide away. TCRbeta CDR3 regions were amplified from genomic DNA by means of the immunoSEQ Assay, a bias-controlled multiplex PCR. The original pipeline was this. Within the assay, amplification of reference gene primers was used to estimate how many nucleated cells each sample contained. To quantify the absolute abundance of each unique TCRbeta CDR3 rearrangement, sequence reads were collapsed and filtered. Productive Simpson clonality was computed per sample as the square root of Simpson's diversity index over productive rearrangements. TCRdb mirrors the immuneACCESS table, restricted to in-frame sequences. Some clones are absent from its copies; in checked studies, under half trace to an unresolved V gene, and the reason for the others is unknown. That table supplies the V and J calls and clone size; D and trimming were determined from the DNA. The sample has 130,000 to 150,000 clones on record, 81% of them singletons. Clones ranked in the top ten supply 7.5% to 9% of the sample.

This specimen comes from a study of blood T cell repertoires in COVID-19 (dated by TCRdb to 2020 to 2021). Regarding the complete study: Samples covering the acute and convalescent phases of COVID-19 were provided by collaborators in the United States, Italy and Spain. Subjects who had been exposed to COVID-19, were actively infected with it, or had recovered from it provided the deeply sampled blood TCRbeta repertoires that made up the dataset. The material from the prospective study consisted of cDNA or gDNA derived from T cells, B-cell-depleted T cells, or PBMCs. Where available, HLA class I and class II types were obtained from metadata supplied by the sample provider rather than from assay-based typing. A de-identified subject ID, COVID-19 status, age in years and sex were almost always included in the sample metadata. The repertoires were made available in a free public database intended to serve as a resource for research on the immune response to SARS-CoV-2. Samples came from the ongoing ImmuneRACE study (first 160 participants) plus 1,254 subjects from 6 global collaborators.

CDR1 and CDR2 are drawn from the germline V gene: MDHEN, SYDVKM. Taken from cysteine to phenylalanine, the CDR3 has 12 residues. Just the 36-base CDR3 DNA is kept, in frame starting at base 1. At the junction V is shortened by 3 bases and J by 12 bases, with 12 bases in between. The investigation overall reported the following: Clinical and demographic metadata were provided uncurated, with the amount varying by source and participant.

Whole blood was collected in K2EDTA tubes by collaborating institutions according to the institutions' own protocols. For TCRbeta analysis, collaborators shipped samples in one of three forms: frozen whole blood, isolated PBMCs, or DNA extracted from either of those sample types. The V gene is TRBV28 and the J gene is TRBJ2-1; the D region possibly corresponds to TRBD2 (6 bases align). Material: peripheral blood. This receptor was identified in a human donor in a cohort sampled during active COVID-19. The bases are TGTGCCAGCAGTTTGGGGACTTTTTTGCAGTTCTTC. It translates as CASSLGTFLQFF.